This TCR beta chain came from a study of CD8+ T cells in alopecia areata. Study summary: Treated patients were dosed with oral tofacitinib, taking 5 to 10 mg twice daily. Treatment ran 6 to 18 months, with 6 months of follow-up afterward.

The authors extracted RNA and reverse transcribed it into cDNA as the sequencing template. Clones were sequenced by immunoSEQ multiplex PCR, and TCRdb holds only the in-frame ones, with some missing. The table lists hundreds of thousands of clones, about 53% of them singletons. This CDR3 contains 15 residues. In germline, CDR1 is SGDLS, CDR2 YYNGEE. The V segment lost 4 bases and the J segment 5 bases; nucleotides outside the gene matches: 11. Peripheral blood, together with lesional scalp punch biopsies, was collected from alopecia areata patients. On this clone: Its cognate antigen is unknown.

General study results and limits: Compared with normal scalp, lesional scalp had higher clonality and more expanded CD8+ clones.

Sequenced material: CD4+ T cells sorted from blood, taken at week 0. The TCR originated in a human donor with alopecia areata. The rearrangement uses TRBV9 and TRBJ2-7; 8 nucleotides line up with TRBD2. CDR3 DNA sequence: TGTGCCAGCAGCCCACCAACAGGACTAGCAAACGAGCAGTACTTC. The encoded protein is CASSPPTGLANEQYF.